Shown below are 4 T cell receptor beta chains from a single sample sequenced in a study of T cell changes during pregnancy in multiple sclerosis. Assay: immunoSEQ multiplex PCR; the TCRdb copy retains only in-frame clones and omits some. The sample comprises 14,000 to 15,000 clones, around 86% of which are singletons, and roughly a fifth rests with the top ten. The sequencing used CD8+ T cells from peripheral blood mononuclear cells, collected in the first trimester of pregnancy. These receptors were obtained from a female donor with multiple sclerosis, enrolled in a pregnancy study.

V and J are TRBV11-1 and TRBJ1-1, with a tentative D call TRBD1 (6 bases). Trimming shortened V by 5 bases and J by 4 bases, and 11 bases separated the two germline ends. Germline values: CDR1 SGHAT, CDR2 FQDESV (reference sequence). This CDR3 contains 13 residues. The CDR3, as DNA: TGTGCCAGCAGCCTACAGGGCTTCACTGAAGCTTTCTTT. It specifies CASSLQGFTEAFF.

The CDR3 is CASRIQGNTEAFF. The DNA for the CDR3 is TGTGCCAGTAGGATACAGGGGAACACTGAAGCTTTCTTT. The rearrangement links TRBV19 to TRBJ1-1; D might be TRBD1 (6 bases). V was cut by 6 bases and J by 1 base, with 9 bases left in between. Germline values: CDR1 LNHDA, CDR2 SQIVND (reference sequence). This CDR3 comprises 13 residues.

The J gene is TRBJ2-7, the V gene TRBV27; a weak D match, TRBD1 (6 bases). CDR3 length: 14 residues. Germline V gene lookup returns CDR1 MNHEY and CDR2 SMNVEV (reference sequence). The V gene lost 2 bases and the J gene lost 2 bases, with 10 bases spanning the gap. In DNA, the CDR3 is TGTGCCAGCAGTTTACTAGGGGGAGCCTACGAGCAGTACTTC. It specifies CASSLLGGAYEQYF.

This rearrangement joins TRBV6-1 to TRBJ1-1; no firm D call. The CDR3 covers 14 residues. CDR1 MNHNS and CDR2 SASEGT come from the germline V gene. V was clipped by 0 bases and J by 3 bases, with 8 bases between them. The CDR3 here is CASSEARWDTEAFF. CDR3 nucleotides: TGTGCCAGCAGTGAAGCGCGGTGGGACACTGAAGCTTTCTTT.